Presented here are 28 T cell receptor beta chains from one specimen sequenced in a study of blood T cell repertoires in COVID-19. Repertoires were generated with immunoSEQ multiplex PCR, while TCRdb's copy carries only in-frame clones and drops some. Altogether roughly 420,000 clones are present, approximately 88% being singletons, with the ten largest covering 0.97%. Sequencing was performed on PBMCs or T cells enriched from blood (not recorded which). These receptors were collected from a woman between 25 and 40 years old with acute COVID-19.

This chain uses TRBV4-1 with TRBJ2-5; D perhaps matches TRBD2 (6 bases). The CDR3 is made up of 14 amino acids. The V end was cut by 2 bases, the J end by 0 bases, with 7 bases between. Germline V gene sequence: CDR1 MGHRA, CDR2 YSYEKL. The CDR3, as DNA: TGCGCCAGCAGCCAATGGGGGGACCAAGAGACCCAGTACTTC. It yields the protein CASSQWGDQETQYF.

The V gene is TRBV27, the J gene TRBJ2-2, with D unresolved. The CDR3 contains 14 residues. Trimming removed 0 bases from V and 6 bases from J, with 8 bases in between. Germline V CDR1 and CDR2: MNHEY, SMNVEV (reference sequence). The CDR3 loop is CASSLSLVPGELFF. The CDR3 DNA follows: TGTGCCAGCAGTTTATCGTTAGTACCCGGGGAGCTGTTTTTT.

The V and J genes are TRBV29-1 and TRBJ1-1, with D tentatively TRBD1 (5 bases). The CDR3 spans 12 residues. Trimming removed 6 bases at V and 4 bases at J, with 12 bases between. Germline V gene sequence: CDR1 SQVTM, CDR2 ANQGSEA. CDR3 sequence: CSVSRGGTEAFF. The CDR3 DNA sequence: TGCAGCGTAAGTAGGGGCGGCACTGAAGCTTTCTTT.

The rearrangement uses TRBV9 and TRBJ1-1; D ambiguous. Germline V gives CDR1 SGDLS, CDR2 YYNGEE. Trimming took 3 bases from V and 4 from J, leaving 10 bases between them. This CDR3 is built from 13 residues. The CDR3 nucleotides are TGTGCCAGCAGCGGAGACATGCTCACTGAAGCTTTCTTT. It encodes CASSGDMLTEAFF. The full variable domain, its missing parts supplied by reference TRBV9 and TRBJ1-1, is DSGVTQTPKHLITATGQRVTLRCSPRSGDLSVYWYQQSLDQGLQFLIQYYNGEERAKGNILERFSAQQFPDLHSELNLSSLELGDSALYFCASSGDMLTEAFFGQGTRLTVV.

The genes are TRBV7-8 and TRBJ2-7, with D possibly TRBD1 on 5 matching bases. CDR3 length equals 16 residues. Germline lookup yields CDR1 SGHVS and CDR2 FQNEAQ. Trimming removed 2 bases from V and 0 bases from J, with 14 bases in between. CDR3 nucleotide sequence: TGTGCCAGCAGCTTATTTCGCGGTGGGGCCTCCTACGAGCAGTACTTC. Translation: CASSLFRGGASYEQYF.

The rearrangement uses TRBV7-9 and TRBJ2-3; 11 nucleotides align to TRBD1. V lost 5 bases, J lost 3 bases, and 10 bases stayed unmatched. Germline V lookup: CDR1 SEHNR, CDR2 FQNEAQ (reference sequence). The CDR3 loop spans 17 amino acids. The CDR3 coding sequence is TGTGCCAGCAGCACGGGACAGGGGGTTTTTGGTACAGATACGCAGTATTTT. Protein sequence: CASSTGQGVFGTDTQYF.

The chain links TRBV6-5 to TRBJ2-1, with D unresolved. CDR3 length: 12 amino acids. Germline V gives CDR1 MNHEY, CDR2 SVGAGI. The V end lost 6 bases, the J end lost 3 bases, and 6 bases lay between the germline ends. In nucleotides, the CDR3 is TGTGCCAGCAGCCAGGACTACAATGAGCAGTTCTTC. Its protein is CASSQDYNEQFF.

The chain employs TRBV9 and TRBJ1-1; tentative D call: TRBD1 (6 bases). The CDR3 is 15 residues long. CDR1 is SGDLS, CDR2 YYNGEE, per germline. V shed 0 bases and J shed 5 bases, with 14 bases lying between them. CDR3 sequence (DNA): TGTGCCAGCAGCGTAGAGGGGGTGGGTAGGACTGAAGCTTTCTTT. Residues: CASSVEGVGRTEAFF.

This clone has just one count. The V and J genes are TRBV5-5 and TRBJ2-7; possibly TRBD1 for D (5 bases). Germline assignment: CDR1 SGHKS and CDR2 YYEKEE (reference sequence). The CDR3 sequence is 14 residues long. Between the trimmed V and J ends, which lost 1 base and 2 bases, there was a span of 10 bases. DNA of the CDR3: TGTGCCAGCAGCTTGCTTACAGGCCCCTACGAGCAGTACTTC. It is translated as CASSLLTGPYEQYF.

The CDR3 coding sequence is TGCGCCAGCAGCTTGAGGGGACAGAACTCTGGAAACACCATATATTTT. Encoded protein: CASSLRGQNSGNTIYF. This rearrangement joins TRBV5-1 to TRBJ1-3; the match to TRBD1 covers 7 bases. Unmatched junction bases numbered 4, after V lost 1 base and J lost 0 bases. The CDR3 extends over 16 amino acids. Germline V gene lookup returns CDR1 SGHRS and CDR2 YFSETQ.

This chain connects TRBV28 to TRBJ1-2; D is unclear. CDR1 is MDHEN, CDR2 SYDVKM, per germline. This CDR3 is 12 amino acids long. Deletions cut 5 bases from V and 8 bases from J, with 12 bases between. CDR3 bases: TGTGCCAGCAGTCGAGATGTCAGGGGCTACACCTTC. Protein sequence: CASSRDVRGYTF.

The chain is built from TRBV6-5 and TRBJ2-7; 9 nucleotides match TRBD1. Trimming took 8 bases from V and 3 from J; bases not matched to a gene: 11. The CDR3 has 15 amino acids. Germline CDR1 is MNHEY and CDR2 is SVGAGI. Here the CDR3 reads CASGPGTGYLYEQYF. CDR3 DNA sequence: TGTGCCAGCGGGCCCGGGACAGGGTACCTCTACGAGCAGTACTTC.

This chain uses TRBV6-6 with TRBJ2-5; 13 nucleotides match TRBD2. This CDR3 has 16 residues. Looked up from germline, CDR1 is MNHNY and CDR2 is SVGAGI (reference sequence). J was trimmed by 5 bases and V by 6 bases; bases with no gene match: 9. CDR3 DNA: TGTGCCAGCAGATTCGGGACTAGCGGGGTTGGGGAGACCCAGTACTTC. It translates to CASRFGTSGVGETQYF.

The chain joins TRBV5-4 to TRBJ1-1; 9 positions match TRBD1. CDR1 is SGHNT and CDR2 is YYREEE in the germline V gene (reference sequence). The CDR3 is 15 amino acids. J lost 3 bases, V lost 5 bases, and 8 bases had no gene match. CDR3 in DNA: TGTGCCAGCAGTCTACCCGGGACAGGGTACACTGAAGCTTTCTTT. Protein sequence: CASSLPGTGYTEAFF.

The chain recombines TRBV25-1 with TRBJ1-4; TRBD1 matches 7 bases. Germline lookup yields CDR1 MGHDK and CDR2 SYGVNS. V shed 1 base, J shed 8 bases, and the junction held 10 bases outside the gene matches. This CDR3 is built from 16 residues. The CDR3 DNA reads TGTGCCAGCAGTGAATTAAGGGGGCCTTACAGGGAAAAACTGTTTTTT. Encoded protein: CASSELRGPYREKLFF.

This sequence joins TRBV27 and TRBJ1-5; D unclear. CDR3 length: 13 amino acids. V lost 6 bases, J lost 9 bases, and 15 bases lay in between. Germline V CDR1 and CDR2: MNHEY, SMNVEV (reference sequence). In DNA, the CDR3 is TGTGCCAGCAGCCCATCGGTAGGAGGGCCCCAGCATTTT. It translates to CASSPSVGGPQHF.

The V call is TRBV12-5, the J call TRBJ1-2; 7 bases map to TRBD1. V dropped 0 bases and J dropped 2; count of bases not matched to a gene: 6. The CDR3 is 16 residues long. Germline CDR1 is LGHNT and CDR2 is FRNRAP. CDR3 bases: TGTGCTAGTGGTTTGGTAATCAGGGGGGCAAACTATGGCTACACCTTC. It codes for CASGLVIRGANYGYTF.

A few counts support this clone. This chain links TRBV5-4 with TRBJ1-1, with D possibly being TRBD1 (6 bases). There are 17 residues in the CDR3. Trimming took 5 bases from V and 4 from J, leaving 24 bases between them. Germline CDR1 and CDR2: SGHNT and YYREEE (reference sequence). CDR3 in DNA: TGTGCCAGCAGTTACACTCGTGGGGGCACCCTGGGCACTGAAGCTTTCTTT. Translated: CASSYTRGGTLGTEAFF.

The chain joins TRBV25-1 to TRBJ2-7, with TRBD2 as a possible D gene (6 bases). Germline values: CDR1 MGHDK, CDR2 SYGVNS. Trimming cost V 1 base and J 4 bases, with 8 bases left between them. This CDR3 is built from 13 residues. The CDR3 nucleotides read TGTGCCAGCAGTGAATTAGCGGAATACGAGCAGTACTTC. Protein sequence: CASSELAEYEQYF.

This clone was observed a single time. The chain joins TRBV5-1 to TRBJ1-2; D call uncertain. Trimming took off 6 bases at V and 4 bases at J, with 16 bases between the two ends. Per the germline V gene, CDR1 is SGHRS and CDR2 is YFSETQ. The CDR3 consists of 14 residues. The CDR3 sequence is CASTPQPTTYGYTF. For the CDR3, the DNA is TGCGCCAGCACCCCACAACCCACCACCTATGGCTACACCTTC.

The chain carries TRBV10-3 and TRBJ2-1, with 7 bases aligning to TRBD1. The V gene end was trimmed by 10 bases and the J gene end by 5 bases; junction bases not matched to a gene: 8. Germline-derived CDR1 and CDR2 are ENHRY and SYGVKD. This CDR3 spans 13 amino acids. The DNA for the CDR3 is TGTGCCACCCAGGGGGACGTCGACAATGAGCAGTTCTTC. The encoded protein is CATQGDVDNEQFF.

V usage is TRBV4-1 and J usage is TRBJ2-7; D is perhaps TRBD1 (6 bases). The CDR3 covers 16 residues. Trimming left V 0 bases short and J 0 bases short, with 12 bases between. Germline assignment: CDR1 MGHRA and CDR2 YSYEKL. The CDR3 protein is CASSQDNTGFSYEQYF. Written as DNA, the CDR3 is TGCGCCAGCAGCCAAGATAATACAGGGTTCTCCTACGAGCAGTACTTC.

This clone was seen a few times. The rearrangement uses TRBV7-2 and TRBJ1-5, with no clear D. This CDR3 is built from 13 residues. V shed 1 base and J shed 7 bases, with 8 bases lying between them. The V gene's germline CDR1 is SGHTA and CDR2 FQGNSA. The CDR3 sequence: CASSLGGWQPQHF. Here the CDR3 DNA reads TGTGCCAGCAGCTTAGGAGGGTGGCAGCCCCAGCATTTT. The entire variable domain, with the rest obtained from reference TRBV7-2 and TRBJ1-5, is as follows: GAGVSQSPSNKVTEKGKDVELRCDPISGHTALYWYRQSLGQGLEFLIYFQGNSAPDKSGLPSDRFSAERTGGSVSTLTIQRTQQEDSAVYLCASSLGGWQPQHFGDGTRLSIL.

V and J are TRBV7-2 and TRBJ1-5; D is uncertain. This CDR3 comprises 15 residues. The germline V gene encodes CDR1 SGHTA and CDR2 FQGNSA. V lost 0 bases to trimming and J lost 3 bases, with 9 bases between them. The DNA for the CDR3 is TGTGCCAGCAGCTTAGCGGGTCAGGTCAATCAGCCCCAGCATTTT. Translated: CASSLAGQVNQPQHF.

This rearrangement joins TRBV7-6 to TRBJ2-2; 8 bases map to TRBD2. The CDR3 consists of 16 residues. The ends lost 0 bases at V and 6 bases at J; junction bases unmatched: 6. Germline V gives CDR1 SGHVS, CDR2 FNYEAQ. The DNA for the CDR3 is TGTGCCAGCAGCTTAGCGAATAGCGGGGTATCCGGGGAGCTGTTTTTT. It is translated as CASSLANSGVSGELFF.

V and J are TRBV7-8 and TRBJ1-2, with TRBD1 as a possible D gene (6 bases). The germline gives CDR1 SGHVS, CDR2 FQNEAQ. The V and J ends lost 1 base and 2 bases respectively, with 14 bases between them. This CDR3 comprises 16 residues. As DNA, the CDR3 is TGTGCCAGCAGCTTAGTTGGTGCAGGGGACAACTATGGCTACACCTTC. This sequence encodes CASSLVGAGDNYGYTF.

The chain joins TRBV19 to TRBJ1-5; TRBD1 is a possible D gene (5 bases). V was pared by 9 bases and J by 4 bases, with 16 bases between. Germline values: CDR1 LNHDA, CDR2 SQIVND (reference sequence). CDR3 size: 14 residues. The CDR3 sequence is CASRYGGANQPQHF. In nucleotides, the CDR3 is TGTGCCAGCCGTTATGGAGGGGCGAATCAGCCCCAGCATTTT. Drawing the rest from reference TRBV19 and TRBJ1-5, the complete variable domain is DGGITQSPKYLFRKEGQNVTLSCEQNLNHDAMYWYRQDPGQGLRLIYYSQIVNDFQKGDIAEGYSVSREKKESFPLTVTSAQKNPTAFYLCASRYGGANQPQHFGDGTRLSIL.

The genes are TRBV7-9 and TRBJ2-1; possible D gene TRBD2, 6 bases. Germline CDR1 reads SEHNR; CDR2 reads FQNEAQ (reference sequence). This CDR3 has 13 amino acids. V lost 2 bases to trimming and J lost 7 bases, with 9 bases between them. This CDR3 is CASSLPGENEQFF. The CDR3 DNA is TGTGCCAGCAGCTTACCGGGGGAGAATGAGCAGTTCTTC.